This section outlines one T cell receptor beta chain sequence together with its context. Its antigen is unknown. The PCR employed 60 Vbeta primers together with 13 Jbeta primers. Sequenced by immunoSEQ multiplex PCR; TCRdb stores in-frame clones only, minus some. The sample consists of about 170,000 clones, under 85% of them appearing once. This entry is derived from a study of cytomegalovirus exposure and HLA in healthy donors. General observations from the study: Certain indistinguishable V segments, among them TRBV6-2 and TRBV6-3, were excluded. TCR beta V- and J-gene trimming was later associated with a missense DCLRE1C variant. Across donors, most TCRs were seen rarely, yet some public ones were widespread.

Healthy bone marrow donors formed the donor group. Germline lookup yields CDR1 KGHSH and CDR2 LQKENI. V dropped 4 bases and J dropped 9; count of bases not matched to a gene: 12. The CDR3 length is 17 residues. The clonotype originates from a woman between 18 and 30 years old in good health and CMV-seropositive. The chain uses TRBV18 and TRBJ2-1; 13 bases align to TRBD2. Sequenced input: PBMCs. CDR3 in amino acids: CASSQLQGTSGEGEQFF. The CDR3 DNA sequence: TGTGCCAGCTCACAACTACAGGGGACTAGCGGGGAAGGTGAGCAGTTCTTC. Full variable domain (remainder filled in from reference TRBV18 and TRBJ2-1): NAGVMQNPRHLVRRRGQEARLRCSPMKGHSHVYWYRQLPEEGLKFMVYLQKENIIDESGMPKERFSAEFPKEGPSILRIQQVVRGDSAAYFCASSQLQGTSGEGEQFFGPGTRLTVL.